This entry features one T cell receptor (beta chain) sequence. Its binding antigen is unknown. Per-nucleotide qualities are absent, and no much larger clonotype sits a single base away. TCRbeta CDR3 regions were amplified from genomic DNA using the immunoSEQ Assay, a bias-controlled multiplex PCR. In the authors' own workflow: The number of nucleated cells in each sample was estimated by amplification of reference gene primers within the assay. To quantify the absolute abundance of each unique TCRbeta CDR3 rearrangement, sequence reads were collapsed and filtered. Productive Simpson clonality was computed per sample as the square root of Simpson's diversity index over productive rearrangements. In its TCRdb copy, this immuneACCESS table keeps in-frame sequences only and misses some clones. Where compared with another copy, unresolved V genes explain less than half of these, and the others have no known cause. Clone size and V and J calls were adopted from that table, with D and trimming inferred from the DNA. Across this sample there are a few hundred thousand clones, with 65% to 90% seen only once. About 7.6% of the sample is in the top ten clones.

At one collaborating source in Seattle, patients were enrolled during active infection and were followed longitudinally through the course of disease. Collaborating institutions collected whole blood in K2EDTA tubes following their own protocols. For TCRbeta analysis, collaborator samples were shipped as frozen whole blood, as isolated PBMCs, or as DNA extracted from either sample type. These data originate in a study of blood T cell repertoires in COVID-19 (dated by TCRdb to the early 2020s). Regarding the complete study: The collaborator samples originated in the United States, Italy and Spain and spanned the acute and convalescent phases of COVID-19. A freely available public database, intended as a resource for researchers studying the immune response to SARS-CoV-2, is where the repertoires were released. The sample metadata nearly always contained a de-identified subject ID, COVID-19 status, age in years and sex. Where available, HLA class I and class II types were taken from metadata supplied by the sample provider and were not determined by assay-based typing. The samples were drawn from the first 160 participants of the ongoing ImmuneRACE study and from about 1,200 subjects provided by 6 global collaborators. The material from the prospective study consisted of cDNA or gDNA derived from T cells, B-cell-depleted T cells, or PBMCs. Deeply sampled blood TCRbeta repertoires from subjects exposed to, actively infected with, or recovered from COVID-19 were included in the dataset. Study-wide conclusions, independent of this receptor: The quantity of clinical and demographic metadata differed by source and by participant and was supplied without curation.

At the junction V is shortened by 3 bases and J by 2 bases, with 13 bases in between. The CDR3 has 16 amino acids, counting the end cysteine and phenylalanine. The retained sequence is limited to the CDR3, 48 bases, with the frame set at the first base. CDR1 and CDR2, looked up from the germline V gene, are MGHRA and YSYEKL. The sample consisted of peripheral blood. The chain links TRBV4-1 with TRBJ2-2, and TRBD1 may be the D gene, going by 5 matching bases. This clonotype was sampled from a woman between 55 and 75 years old with COVID-19, enrolled during active disease. The encoded CDR3 is CASSQRTDRNTGELFF. The sequence in DNA is TGCGCCAGCAGCCAGAGGACCGACAGAAACACCGGGGAGCTGTTTTTT.